Reported below is one T cell receptor (beta chain). These data originate in a study of blood T cell repertoires in COVID-19. The table came from immunoSEQ multiplex PCR; TCRdb's copy has only in-frame clones and leaves some out. The sample has about 440,000 clones, roughly 91% seen once; the top ten hold 4.3%. Trimming took 0 bases from V and 3 from J; bases not matched to a gene: 6. The germline gives CDR1 SGHDT, CDR2 YYEEEE. This CDR3 comprises 16 residues. Sequenced sample: peripheral blood. The rearrangement uses TRBV5-6 and TRBJ2-5; 9 nucleotides line up with TRBD2. The TCR comes from a woman between 25 and 40 years old with acute or convalescent COVID-19. CDR3 sequence reads: CASSLGLAGLEETQYF. For the CDR3, the DNA is TGTGCCAGCAGCTTGGGCCTAGCGGGGTTAGAAGAGACCCAGTACTTC. The full variable domain, in which reference TRBV5-6 and TRBJ2-5 provide the parts outside the CDR3, is DAGVTQSPTHLIKTRGQQVTLRCSPKSGHDTVSWYQQALGQGPQFIFQYYEEEERQRGNFPDRFSGHQFPNYSSELNVNALLLGDSALYLCASSLGLAGLEETQYFGPGTRLLVL.